A selection of T cell receptor beta chains follows, all from one sample in a study of blood T cells in healthy people across ages. MiXCR, applied by TCRdb to the 5' RACE reads, yields one record per CDR3 protein. Of fewer than 1,000,000 distinct CDR3 sequences in the sample, about 42% are singletons; the top ten hold under 20%. Sample: blood. These receptors came from a man in his sixties in good health. CDR3s include the opening cysteine and the closing phenylalanine or tryptophan. D genes are given only for firm matches. Some rows mark clone size as missing; the rest say once, few, many or name a class of expanded clone.

abundance	d_gene	j_gene	v_gene	CDR3aa	CDR3nt
few	TRBD1	TRBJ1-4	TRBV29-1	CSAGTAEKLFF	TGCAGCGCAGGGACAGCTGAAAAACTGTTTTTT
NA	NA	TRBJ2-2	TRBV12-3/TRBV12-4	CASSLVITGELFF	TGTGCCAGCAGCCTTGTTATCACCGGGGAGCTGTTTTTT
NA	NA	TRBJ2-5	TRBV6-6	CASTETRETQYF	TGTGCCAGCACTGAGACAAGGGAGACCCAGTACTTC
NA	NA	TRBJ1-1	TRBV4-3	CASSRDRDTEAFF	TGCGCCAGCAGCCGGGACCGAGACACTGAAGCTTTCTTT
many	NA	TRBJ2-5	TRBV7-8	CASSPGTRSETQYF	TGTGCCAGCTCACCAGGGACTCGAAGTGAGACCCAGTACTTC
NA	NA	TRBJ2-7	TRBV6-1	CASSEVGDNSYEQYF	TGTGCCAGCAGTGAGGTGGGGGACAACTCCTACGAGCAGTACTTC
few	NA	TRBJ2-3	TRBV4-1	CASSHSGFSTDTQYF	TGCGCCAGCAGCCACTCAGGGTTTAGCACAGATACGCAGTATTTT
NA	NA	TRBJ1-1	TRBV29-1	CSVEGGAIEAFF	TGCAGCGTTGAGGGGGGGGCGATTGAAGCTTTCTTT
NA	NA	TRBJ1-1	TRBV20-1	CSALPANTEAFF	TGCAGTGCCCTCCCTGCGAACACTGAAGCTTTCTTT
NA	NA	TRBJ2-1	TRBV6-5	CASSASGTGSNERFF	TGTGCCAGCAGTGCCTCCGGGACCGGTAGCAATGAGCGGTTCTTC
few	TRBD2	TRBJ2-1	TRBV20-1	CSAWTSGNELGEQFF	TGCAGTGCTTGGACTAGCGGTAATGAATTAGGTGAGCAGTTCTTC
NA	TRBD1	TRBJ2-4	TRBV5-1	CASSFGVRDRGRKNIQYF	TGCGCCAGCAGCTTTGGTGTCCGGGACAGGGGCCGCAAAAACATTCAGTACTTC
few	NA	TRBJ1-1	TRBV12-3/TRBV12-4	CASSCGGYLEAFF	TGTGCCAGCAGTTGTGGCGGATACCTTGAAGCTTTCTTT
NA	NA	TRBJ2-6	TRBV29-1	CSVATGSGANVLTF	TGCAGCGTAGCCACAGGCTCTGGGGCCAACGTCCTGACTTTC
NA	TRBD1	TRBJ2-3	TRBV29-1	CSARQGLFTDTQYF	TGCAGCGCAAGACAGGGGCTATTCACAGATACGCAGTATTTT
NA	TRBD2	TRBJ2-5	TRBV5-1	CASSLAGTSGVQETQYF	TGCGCCAGCAGCTTAGCCGGGACTAGCGGGGTACAAGAGACCCAGTACTTC
NA	NA	TRBJ2-1	TRBV2	CASTRMGSSYNEQFF	TGTGCCAGCACCCGCATGGGGAGCTCCTACAATGAGCAGTTCTTC
few	NA	TRBJ2-7	TRBV12-3/TRBV12-4	CASSSHRASYEQYF	TGTGCCAGCAGTTCTCACAGGGCCTCCTACGAGCAGTACTTC
NA	NA	TRBJ2-7	TRBV28	CASSSPPASSYEQYF	TGTGCCAGCAGTTCCCCCCCGGCGAGCTCCTACGAGCAGTACTTC
few	TRBD1	TRBJ2-2	TRBV7-2	CASSSRGRGLGTGELFF	TGTGCCAGCAGCTCTAGAGGCAGGGGGCTGGGGACCGGGGAGCTGTTTTTT
NA	NA	TRBJ2-3	TRBV7-2	CASRRTDTDTQYF	TGTGCCAGCAGGCGGACTGACACAGATACGCAGTATTTT
NA	NA	TRBJ2-3	TRBV5-1	CASGGRGLSTDTQYF	TGCGCCAGCGGAGGGAGGGGGCTAAGCACAGATACGCAGTATTTT
NA	TRBD2	TRBJ2-7	TRBV28	CASNGLAGAEQYF	TGTGCCAGCAATGGTTTAGCGGGCGCCGAGCAGTACTTC
NA	TRBD1	TRBJ2-7	TRBV7-9	CASSFPGQGQGYEQYF	TGTGCCAGCAGCTTTCCGGGACAGGGACAAGGGTACGAGCAGTACTTC